Shown below are 31 T cell receptor beta chains from a single sample sequenced in a study of Ad26.COV2.S vaccination and SARS-CoV-2 variants. The treatment is: 15 to 20 received Ad26.COV2.S at low or high dose, single or two shots; 5 received placebo; per-sample allocation not given. The study sampled participants on day 63 after the first vaccine or placebo injection. Sequencing used immunoSEQ multiplex PCR; TCRdb keeps in-frame clones, though not all of them. The sample has roughly 680,000 clones; approximately 88% are singletons. The material sequenced was peripheral blood, taken in a trial of Ad26.COV2.S vaccine versus placebo. The source of these receptors is a person aged 18-65 years who received the Ad26.COV2.S COVID-19 vaccine or a placebo.

Details on this clone: Just one base apart from a much larger clone, this may be a read error. Distinct nucleotide sequences in the sample also encode this CDR3. This rearrangement joins TRBV14 to TRBJ2-5, with D unclear. The CDR3 contains 11 residues. The V end was cut by 6 bases, the J end by 5 bases, with 7 bases between. Germline V lookup: CDR1 SGHDN, CDR2 FVKESK. The CDR3 DNA reads TGTGCCAGCAGTCTGGGGGAGACCCAGTACTTC. Residues: CASSLGETQYF.

A single count supports this clone. The rearrangement links TRBV7-2 to TRBJ2-1; D is possibly TRBD2 (7 bases). This CDR3 is 15 amino acids long. V was shortened by 2 bases and J by 6 bases, with 14 bases between the two germline ends. In germline, CDR1 is SGHTA, CDR2 FQGNSA. CDR3 sequence (DNA): TGTGCCAGCAGCTTAAGCGGGGTCAGGGGCAATGAGCAGTTCTTC. This gives the protein CASSLSGVRGNEQFF.

This chain connects TRBV4-2 to TRBJ1-2, with D uncertain. CDR1 is LGHNA and CDR2 is YNFKEQ in the germline V gene. V dropped 2 bases and J dropped 0 bases, with 7 bases sitting between them. This CDR3 has 14 residues. As DNA, the CDR3 is TGTGCCAGCAGCCAACCCGGAGCTAACTATGGCTACACCTTC. It translates to CASSQPGANYGYTF.

The chain links TRBV21-1 to TRBJ2-2; the DNA was not compared with TRBD1, the D call given in the table. TRBV21-1 is tagged as a pseudogene. The CDR3 contains 15 residues. Here the CDR3 DNA reads TGTGCCAGCAGCAAAAGGGGGCCGGGCACCGGGGAGCTGTTTTTT. Translation gives CASSKRGPGTGELFF.

V and J are TRBV5-4 and TRBJ2-7, with a tentative D call TRBD2 (5 bases). The CDR3 contains 14 residues. Looked up from germline, CDR1 is SGHNT and CDR2 is YYREEE (reference sequence). Between the trimmed V and J ends, which lost 3 bases and 3 bases, there was a span of 13 bases. Here the CDR3 DNA reads TGTGCCAGCAGCTCGGCGGGCCCCATCTACGAGCAGTACTTC. This sequence encodes CASSSAGPIYEQYF.

V usage is TRBV18 and J usage is TRBJ1-2; 8 bases map to TRBD1. V trimming: 4 bases; J trimming: 3 bases; junction bases outside the gene matches: 7. CDR3 length: 15 residues. Germline loops: CDR1 KGHSH, CDR2 LQKENI. The DNA of the CDR3 is TGTGCCAGCTCACGGGCAGGGGGCGCCGACTATGGCTACACCTTC. This translates into CASSRAGGADYGYTF. Full variable domain (missing parts from reference TRBV18 and TRBJ1-2): NAGVMQNPRHLVRRRGQEARLRCSPMKGHSHVYWYRQLPEEGLKFMVYLQKENIIDESGMPKERFSAEFPKEGPSILRIQQVVRGDSAAYFCASSRAGGADYGYTFGSGTRLTVV.

This clone was counted a single time. CDR3 bases: TGTGCCAGTAGTATTGGGGGGGTCAGACCGAACACTGAAGCTTTCTTT. Its protein product is CASSIGGVRPNTEAFF. The chain uses TRBV19 and TRBJ1-1, with a tentative D call TRBD1 (5 bases). The CDR3 extends over 16 amino acids. With 3 bases removed from V and 1 base from J, the gap between germline ends came to 15 bases. Germline values: CDR1 LNHDA, CDR2 SQIVND (reference sequence).

V gene TRBV11-3 combines with J gene TRBJ2-2; 11 bases are shared with TRBD1. This CDR3 spans 15 amino acids. V trimming: 5 bases; J trimming: 4 bases; junction bases outside the gene matches: 3. CDR1 and CDR2 from the germline V gene are SGHNT and YENEEA. The CDR3 protein is CASSRTGGGTGELFF. The CDR3, as DNA: TGTGCCAGCAGCCGGACAGGGGGCGGCACCGGGGAGCTGTTTTTT.

The V and J genes are TRBV5-4 and TRBJ2-5; TRBD2 agrees at 11 bases. This CDR3 contains 15 residues. J gave up 4 bases and V 4 bases, and 6 bases lay outside the gene matches. CDR1 and CDR2 (germline): SGHNT, YYREEE (reference sequence). In DNA, the CDR3 is TGTGCCAGCAGCCCGACTAGCGGGATTATAGAGACCCAGTACTTC. Its protein is CASSPTSGIIETQYF. Drawing the rest from reference TRBV5-4 and TRBJ2-5, the complete variable domain is ETGVTQSPTHLIKTRGQQVTLRCSSQSGHNTVSWYQQALGQGPQFIFQYYREEENGRGNFPPRFSGLQFPNYSSELNVNALELDDSALYLCASSPTSGIIETQYFGPGTRLLVL.

The rearrangement joins TRBV12-3 or TRBV12-4 to TRBJ1-1; D is undetermined. The V end lost 2 bases, the J end lost 1 base, and 5 bases lay between the germline ends. This CDR3 is 13 amino acids long. The CDR3 region is CASSLRRNTEAFF. CDR3 DNA sequence: TGTGCCAGCAGTTTACGGAGGAACACTGAAGCTTTCTTT.

The chain carries TRBV7-8 and TRBJ1-6; no clear D gene. The CDR3 length is 15 residues. CDR1 is SGHVS, CDR2 FQNEAQ, per germline. Deletions cut 1 base from V and 8 bases from J, with 12 bases between. CDR3 in DNA: TGTGCCAGCAGCTTAGTTCCAGGTTCAGATTCACCCCTCCACTTT. Translated: CASSLVPGSDSPLHF.

V gene TRBV5-5 combines with J gene TRBJ2-5, with 7 nucleotides matching TRBD1. The germline CDR1 and CDR2 sequences are SGHKS and YYEKEE (reference sequence). V shed 5 bases, J shed 2 bases, and the junction held 3 bases outside the gene matches. The CDR3 length is 13 residues. The CDR3 sequence: CASSPGGQETQYF. As DNA, the CDR3 is TGTGCCAGCAGTCCAGGGGGTCAAGAGACCCAGTACTTC.

The CDR3 DNA follows: TGTGCCAGTAGTACTACAGAGCTCCAAGAGACCCAGTACTTC. Its translation is CASSTTELQETQYF. The genes are TRBV19 and TRBJ2-5; no clear D. The length of the CDR3 is 14 residues. Trimming removed 4 bases at V and 1 base at J, with 10 bases between. Germline V gene sequence: CDR1 LNHDA, CDR2 SQIVND (reference sequence).

The V gene is TRBV6-5, the J gene TRBJ2-7; a weak D match, TRBD2 (5 bases). The CDR3 runs to 14 residues. Germline CDR1 and CDR2: MNHEY and SVGAGI. V lost 6 bases and J 0 bases, leaving 12 bases between the germline ends. The chain's CDR3 is CASSRLEGSYEQYF. The CDR3 nucleotides are TGTGCCAGCAGCAGATTAGAGGGCTCCTACGAGCAGTACTTC.

V and J are TRBV27 and TRBJ2-1; TRBD2 agrees at 9 bases. This CDR3 is 13 amino acids long. V trimming: 2 bases; J trimming: 10 bases; junction bases outside the gene matches: 3. Germline V gene sequence: CDR1 MNHEY, CDR2 SMNVEV (reference sequence). The CDR3 nucleotides are TGTGCCAGCAGTTTAACTAGCGGGTTGGAGCAGTTCTTC. Protein product: CASSLTSGLEQFF.

The rearrangement uses TRBV7-2 and TRBJ1-2; TRBD1 is a possible D gene (5 bases). Germline CDR1 is SGHTA and CDR2 is FQGNSA. V was trimmed by 5 bases and J by 8 bases, leaving 12 bases between them. The CDR3 is 12 amino acids. The CDR3 nucleotides read TGTGCCAGCAGCACCTCGGGGCTGGGCTACACCTTC. Its protein is CASSTSGLGYTF.

This clone has only one observation. This sequence joins TRBV24-1 and TRBJ2-2, with 12 bases matching TRBD1. The junction had 8 bases not matched to a gene; V was cut back by 3 bases and J by 7 bases. The germline V gene encodes CDR1 KGHDR and CDR2 SFDVKD. This CDR3 has 17 residues. The CDR3 sequence is CATSDTPGQGANGELFF. In nucleotides, the CDR3 is TGTGCCACCAGTGATACCCCGGGACAGGGGGCGAACGGGGAGCTGTTTTTT.

The rearrangement links TRBV19 to TRBJ2-1; 11 nucleotides align to TRBD1. Germline CDR1 LNHDA, CDR2 SQIVND (reference sequence). The CDR3 consists of 16 residues. Unmatched junction bases numbered 13, after V lost 5 bases and J lost 10 bases. This chain's CDR3 is CASSSPGTGGTGEQFF. The DNA for the CDR3 is TGTGCCAGTAGTTCCCCCGGGACAGGGGGTACCGGGGAGCAGTTCTTC.

The chain carries TRBV6-5 and TRBJ2-4; D ambiguous. V was pared by 6 bases and J by 0 bases, with 6 bases between. The CDR3 totals 13 residues. From germline, CDR1 is MNHEY and CDR2 SVGAGI. The chain's CDR3 is CASRGQAKNIQYF. In DNA, the CDR3 is TGTGCCAGCAGAGGGCAAGCCAAAAACATTCAGTACTTC.

The chain recombines TRBV15 with TRBJ1-4, with a weak D call TRBD1 (6 bases). The V gene's germline CDR1 is LNHNV and CDR2 YYDKDF (reference sequence). This CDR3 contains 17 residues. V was shortened by 0 bases and J by 7 bases, with 18 bases between the two germline ends. CDR3: CATSRDRLAGASEKLFF. CDR3 DNA sequence: TGTGCCACCAGCAGAGATAGGTTGGCAGGGGCAAGTGAAAAACTGTTTTTT.

This clone was detected once. The chain recombines TRBV29-1 with TRBJ1-2; D unclear. Germline V CDR1 and CDR2: SQVTM, ANQGSEA. This CDR3 comprises 12 residues. Between the trimmed V and J ends, which lost 0 bases and 6 bases, there was a span of 8 bases. CDR3 nucleotides: TGCAGCGTTGAAGAGAGGCGGGATGGCTACACCTTC. Translating gives CSVEERRDGYTF.

CDR3: CASSGTGGYEQYF. The CDR3 nucleotides read TGTGCCAGCTCTGGGACAGGGGGCTACGAGCAGTACTTC. The V call is TRBV6-5, the J call TRBJ2-7; 11 bases agree with TRBD1. This CDR3 has 13 residues. The germline V gene encodes CDR1 MNHEY and CDR2 SVGAGI. After removal of 8 bases from V and 3 bases from J, the junction contained 3 bases not matched to a gene.

This clone was picked up one time. The genes are TRBV20-1 and TRBJ1-1, with 7 nucleotides matching TRBD1. CDR1 and CDR2 (germline): DFQATT, SNEGSKA (reference sequence). With 3 bases clipped from V and 3 bases from J, the junction kept 10 bases outside the gene matches. The CDR3 is made up of 15 amino acids. The CDR3 here is CSASDPGGAHTEAFF. CDR3 coding DNA: TGCAGTGCTAGTGACCCAGGGGGGGCTCACACTGAAGCTTTCTTT.

The V call is TRBV18, the J call TRBJ1-2, with 9 bases aligning to TRBD1. After removal of 4 bases from V and 1 base from J, the junction contained 1 base not matched to a gene. Germline-derived CDR1 and CDR2 are KGHSH and LQKENI. This CDR3 is built from 14 residues. The CDR3 bases are TGTGCCAGCTCACGGGACAGGGATAACTATGGCTACACCTTC. Its protein is CASSRDRDNYGYTF.

The V and J genes are TRBV14 and TRBJ2-7, with D maybe TRBD2 (6 bases). The CDR3 spans 18 residues. Germline CDR1 is SGHDN and CDR2 is FVKESK. Trimming left V 5 bases short and J 2 bases short, with 25 bases between. CDR3 region: CASSATRRRGAYTYEQYF. The CDR3 DNA is TGTGCCAGCAGCGCAACGCGGAGGCGCGGGGCGTACACCTACGAGCAGTACTTC.

The sample holds one count of this clone. This chain uses TRBV7-9 with TRBJ1-1; a weak D match, TRBD1 (5 bases). The germline CDR1 and CDR2 sequences are SEHNR and FQNEAQ (reference sequence). V dropped 2 bases and J dropped 4 bases, with 11 bases sitting between them. This CDR3 comprises 14 residues. The CDR3 DNA reads as TGTGCCAGCAGCTTAAGGCAGGGTCGCACTGAAGCTTTCTTT. Translation gives CASSLRQGRTEAFF.

This chain connects TRBV11-2 to TRBJ1-2; TRBD1 agrees at 8 bases. CDR1 and CDR2 (germline): SGHAT, FQNNGV. The CDR3 contains 17 residues. The ends lost 6 bases at V and 0 bases at J; junction bases unmatched: 12. CDR3 sequence (DNA): TGTGCCAGCAGTCACCCGGGACAGGCCCTTCCTAACTATGGCTACACCTTC. This translates into CASSHPGQALPNYGYTF.

The chain uses TRBV6-2 or TRBV6-3 and TRBJ2-7; tentative D call: TRBD2 (6 bases). Per germline, CDR1 MNHEY and CDR2 SVGEGT. The V gene lost 4 bases and the J gene lost 4 bases, with 26 bases spanning the gap. This CDR3 spans 18 amino acids. The DNA of the CDR3 is TGTGCCAGCAGTTTCACAATCGGGACTCCGGGGGATCCTTACGAGCAGTACTTC. Its protein is CASSFTIGTPGDPYEQYF.

The table lists this clone with a count of one. This chain connects TRBV11-2 to TRBJ2-7; TRBD1 agrees at 8 bases. Germline V gives CDR1 SGHAT, CDR2 FQNNGV. The V gene end was trimmed by 2 bases and the J gene end by 2 bases; junction bases not matched to a gene: 2. The CDR3 length is 14 residues. CDR3 loop: CASSLWDRTYEQYF. CDR3 sequence (DNA): TGTGCCAGCAGCTTATGGGACAGGACCTACGAGCAGTACTTC.

This clone has only one observation. The chain carries TRBV7-7 and TRBJ2-2; 10 nucleotides match TRBD1. The CDR3 is 16 amino acids. From germline, CDR1 is SSHAT and CDR2 FNYEAQ (reference sequence). V was pared by 4 bases and J by 3 bases, with 5 bases of the junction left unmatched. CDR3 sequence (DNA): TGTGCCAGCAGCTCCCGGGGGACAGGGGACACCGGGGAGCTGTTTTTT. It is translated as CASSSRGTGDTGELFF. Looking up the rest from reference TRBV7-7 and TRBJ2-2 gives the full variable domain: GAGVSQSPRYKVTKRGQDVTLRCDPISSHATLYWYQQALGQGPEFLTYFNYEAQPDKSGLPSDRFSAERPEGSISTLTIQRTEQRDSAMYRCASSSRGTGDTGELFFGEGSRLTVL.

V is TRBV5-6 and J is TRBJ1-5; D is ambiguous. Germline-derived CDR1 and CDR2 are SGHDT and YYEEEE. Trimming removed 1 base from V and 7 bases from J, with 12 bases in between. This CDR3 is built from 14 residues. In DNA, the CDR3 is TGTGCCAGCAGCTTGAGGGCGGGGTCCCAGCCCCAGCATTTT. This codes for CASSLRAGSQPQHF.